A single sample gave rise to the 14 T cell receptor beta chains below, sequenced in a study of response to subunit inactivated influenza vaccine. Each CDR3 protein gets one entry after TCRdb re-called the RT-PCR reads with MiXCR. The table lists 450,000 to 600,000 distinct CDR3 sequences, around 8% of them singletons. Source: PBMCs from blood, taken around 25 months after vaccination. These receptors came from a man aged 50-75 years who received an inactivated influenza vaccine.

V is TRBV5-5 and J is TRBJ2-1; D may be TRBD2 (5 bases). V dropped 2 bases and J dropped 4 bases, with 13 bases sitting between them. This CDR3 spans 15 amino acids. CDR1 and CDR2 (germline): SGHKS, YYEKEE (reference sequence). CDR3 sequence: CASSLLKRPYNEQFF. CDR3 in DNA: TGTGCCAGCAGCTTATTGAAGCGGCCGTACAATGAGCAGTTCTTC. Variable domain in full (rest from reference TRBV5-5 and TRBJ2-1): DAGVTQSPTHLIKTRGQQVTLRCSPISGHKSVSWYQQVLGQGPQFIFQYYEKEERGRGNFPDRFSARQFPNYSSELNVNALLLGDSALYLCASSLLKRPYNEQFFGPGTRLTVL.

This clonotype showed up many times. The rearrangement links TRBV28 to TRBJ2-5; D may be TRBD1 (6 bases). CDR3 length: 15 amino acids. Trimming removed 3 bases from V and 2 bases from J, with 13 bases in between. Germline lookup yields CDR1 MDHEN and CDR2 SYDVKM. The CDR3 nucleotides are TGTGCCAGCAGTTTGCCGGACAGTAATCAAGAGACCCAGTACTTC. Its protein is CASSLPDSNQETQYF.

The rearrangement uses TRBV6-1 and TRBJ2-7, with 13 bases that match TRBD2. This CDR3 has 14 residues. V shed 6 bases, J shed 7 bases, and the junction held 6 bases outside the gene matches. Germline CDR1 is MNHNS and CDR2 is SASEGT. The CDR3 region is CASSRLAGGREQYF. The CDR3 coding sequence is TGTGCCAGCAGCCGACTAGCGGGGGGTCGGGAGCAGTACTTC.

This clonotype has ten or more counts. The chain combines TRBV29-1 with TRBJ1-2, with D tentatively TRBD1 (5 bases). Germline V gene sequence: CDR1 SQVTM, CDR2 ANQGSEA. CDR3 length equals 15 residues. V dropped 6 bases and J dropped 4 bases, with 21 bases sitting between them. CDR3 coding DNA: TGCAGCGTGGGGGTCTTAGGGGAAGGGCGCTATGGCTACACCTTC. Its translation is CSVGVLGEGRYGYTF.

This clonotype was picked up many times. The chain joins TRBV27 to TRBJ2-3; no clear D gene. This CDR3 region has 16 residues. CDR1 and CDR2 (germline): MNHEY, SMNVEV (reference sequence). V lost 1 base, J lost 0 bases, and 11 bases lay in between. CDR3: CASSLWPALSTDTQYF. The CDR3, as DNA: TGTGCCAGCAGTTTATGGCCGGCCCTAAGCACAGATACGCAGTATTTT.

This clonotype was counted ten times or more. The chain employs TRBV27 and TRBJ2-1; 10 bases match TRBD2. CDR1 is MNHEY, CDR2 SMNVEV, per germline (reference sequence). The CDR3 runs 16 residues. With V trimmed by 0 bases and J by 9 bases, 8 bases remained unmatched. CDR3 amino acids: CASSLSGLAGVGEQFF. The CDR3 nucleotides read TGTGCCAGCAGTTTATCAGGGCTAGCGGGAGTGGGTGAGCAGTTCTTC.

The V and J genes are TRBV12-3 or TRBV12-4 and TRBJ2-2, with D possibly TRBD1 on 6 matching bases. V lost 4 bases and J 6 bases, leaving 18 bases between the germline ends. This CDR3 has 16 residues. CDR3: CASSYSRGSFAGELFF. CDR3 DNA: TGTGCCAGCAGTTATTCTAGGGGGAGTTTCGCCGGGGAGCTGTTTTTT.

The V call is TRBV11-3, the J call TRBJ2-7; D is perhaps TRBD2 (5 bases). Germline lookup yields CDR1 SGHNT and CDR2 YENEEA. This CDR3 region has 15 residues. Trimming removed 1 base at V and 4 bases at J, with 14 bases between. The CDR3 DNA follows: TGTGCCAGCAGCTTAGGCGCCGGGAAGGATTACGAGCAGTACTTC. Residues: CASSLGAGKDYEQYF.

The rearrangement links TRBV7-9 to TRBJ2-4, with a possible D match to TRBD2 (6 bases). Germline CDR1 reads SEHNR; CDR2 reads FQNEAQ (reference sequence). There are 17 residues in the CDR3. Trimming shortened V by 4 bases and J by 0 bases, and 16 bases separated the two germline ends. The CDR3 DNA follows: TGTGCCAGCAGCTCCCTTGCGGCGGGACTAGCCAAAAACATTCAGTACTTC. Translating gives CASSSLAAGLAKNIQYF.

This clonotype was counted many times. The genes are TRBV6-2 or TRBV6-3 and TRBJ2-5; the D is unclear. CDR3 length: 11 amino acids. Deletions cut 2 bases from V and 4 bases from J, with 2 bases between. Germline CDR1 MNHEY, CDR2 SVGEGT. CDR3 nucleotide sequence: TGTGCCAGCAGTTACAGAGAGACCCAGTACTTC. Protein product: CASSYRETQYF.

This clonotype was counted between two and nine times. The V call is TRBV5-1, the J call TRBJ2-1; D possibly corresponds to TRBD1 (6 bases). CDR1 is SGHRS, CDR2 YFSETQ, per germline. The CDR3 runs 13 residues. Trimming removed 4 bases at V and 8 bases at J, with 13 bases between. CDR3: CASSAGAFDEQFF. The DNA of the CDR3 is TGCGCCAGCAGCGCAGGGGCTTTCGATGAGCAGTTCTTC.

J is TRBJ1-1 and V is TRBV12-3 or TRBV12-4, with 7 bases lining up with TRBD1. V lost 9 bases to trimming and J lost 4 bases; unmatched junction nucleotides: 11. The CDR3 is made up of 14 amino acids. The CDR3 spells CASELGGSGTEAFF. In nucleotides, the CDR3 is TGTGCCAGTGAACTAGGGGGCTCGGGCACTGAAGCTTTCTTT.

Details on this clonotype: A much larger clone sits a single nucleotide away, making a read error possible. The chain has TRBV6-1 and TRBJ2-5, with D perhaps TRBD1 (6 bases). Per the germline V gene, CDR1 is MNHNS and CDR2 is SASEGT. This CDR3 comprises 15 residues. In DNA, the CDR3 is TGTGCCAGCAGCAGATTTCAGGGGTACCAAGAGACCCGGTACTTC. Translation: CASSRFQGYQETRYF.

This clonotype was detected a few times. V is TRBV3-1 and J is TRBJ2-7; 10 bases are a match to TRBD1. J gave up 6 bases and V 2 bases, and 4 bases lay outside the gene matches. The CDR3 runs to 14 residues. CDR1 is LGHDT, CDR2 YNNKEL, per germline (reference sequence). The CDR3 DNA sequence: TGTGCCAGCAGCCAAAGACAGGGGGCTTCCGAGCAGTACTTC. It translates to CASSQRQGASEQYF.